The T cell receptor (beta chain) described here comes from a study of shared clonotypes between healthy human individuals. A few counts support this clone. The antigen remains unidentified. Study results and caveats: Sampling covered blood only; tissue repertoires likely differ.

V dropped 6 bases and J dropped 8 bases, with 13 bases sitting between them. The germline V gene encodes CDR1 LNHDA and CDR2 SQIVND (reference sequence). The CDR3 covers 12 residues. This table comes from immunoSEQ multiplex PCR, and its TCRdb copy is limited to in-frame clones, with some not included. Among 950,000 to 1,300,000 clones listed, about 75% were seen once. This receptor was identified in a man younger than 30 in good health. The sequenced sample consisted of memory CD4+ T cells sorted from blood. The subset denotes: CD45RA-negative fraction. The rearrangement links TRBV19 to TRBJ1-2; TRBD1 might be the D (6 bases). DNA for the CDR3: TGTGCCAGTAGCGAGAGAACAGGGGGCTACACCTTC. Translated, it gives CASSERTGGYTF.